The 31 T cell receptor beta chains given below trace back to one sample, sequenced in a study of graft-versus-host responses after intestinal transplantation. Sequencing used immunoSEQ multiplex PCR; TCRdb keeps in-frame clones, though not all of them. The table shows about 19,000 clones, with 80% to 95% occurring only once. The material sequenced was PBMCs, taken less than 400 days after transplant. The receptors were sampled from a human patient who received an intestinal transplant, so some T cells may come from the graft donor.

The chain uses TRBV6-5 and TRBJ1-3; D is unclear. The germline V gene encodes CDR1 MNHEY and CDR2 SVGAGI. V lost 5 bases and J lost 2, with 10 bases in between. The CDR3 is made up of 14 amino acids. The CDR3 loop reads CASSETRPGNTIYF. CDR3 nucleotides: TGTGCCAGCAGTGAGACAAGGCCTGGAAACACCATATATTTT.

The V gene is TRBV6-1, the J gene TRBJ1-5; D is ambiguous. Trimming removed 8 bases at V and 0 bases at J, with 11 bases between. The V gene's germline CDR1 is MNHNS and CDR2 SASEGT. The CDR3 contains 14 residues. The chain's CDR3 is CASVGRSSNQPQHF. CDR3 sequence (DNA): TGTGCCAGCGTCGGACGGAGTAGCAATCAGCCCCAGCATTTT.

The chain couples TRBV6-4 to TRBJ2-7; D is unresolved. V lost 6 bases to trimming and J lost 3 bases, with 12 bases between them. The CDR3 loop spans 13 amino acids. CDR1 and CDR2 from the germline V gene are MRHNA and SNTAGT. The CDR3 DNA follows: TGTGCCAGCAGGGAAACAGACAACTACGAGCAGTACTTC. Residues: CASRETDNYEQYF.

The genes are TRBV5-1 and TRBJ1-1; weak D call: TRBD1 (5 bases). The CDR3 spans 14 residues. Germline V CDR1 and CDR2: SGHRS, YFSETQ. V dropped 4 bases and J dropped 4 bases, with 14 bases sitting between them. CDR3 region: CASSPTPGGTEAFF. As DNA, the CDR3 is TGCGCCAGCAGCCCTACCCCCGGGGGCACTGAAGCTTTCTTT.

J is TRBJ2-6 and V is TRBV6-4; D remains unclear. Germline V gene lookup returns CDR1 MRHNA and CDR2 SNTAGT. V lost 0 bases to trimming and J lost 1 base, with 4 bases between them. The CDR3 is made up of 15 amino acids. The CDR3 DNA is TGTGCCAGCAGTGACTCGGGGTCTGGGGCCAACGTCCTGACTTTC. It is translated as CASSDSGSGANVLTF.

J is TRBJ1-1 and V is TRBV14; tentatively, D is TRBD1 (5 bases). Trimming took off 0 bases at V and 7 bases at J, with 21 bases between the two ends. This CDR3 comprises 17 residues. Germline CDR1 and CDR2: SGHDN and FVKESK. The chain's CDR3 is CASSQELGNRKRDEAFF. The CDR3 nucleotides are TGTGCCAGCAGCCAAGAATTAGGTAACAGGAAAAGGGATGAAGCTTTCTTT.

The chain carries TRBV5-4 and TRBJ1-2, with 7 bases fitting TRBD1. This CDR3 is 14 amino acids long. J lost 0 bases, V lost 1 base, and 0 bases had no gene match. The germline V gene encodes CDR1 SGHNT and CDR2 YYREEE (reference sequence). CDR3: CASSLQGANYGYTF. CDR3 DNA: TGTGCCAGCAGCTTGCAGGGGGCTAACTATGGCTACACCTTC.

The CDR3, as DNA: TGTGCCAGCAGAACCCCCGGGCTAGCACTATACACTGAAGCTTTCTTT. Translation: CASRTPGLALYTEAFF. J is TRBJ1-1 and V is TRBV28; D is unresolved. Germline V gives CDR1 MDHEN, CDR2 SYDVKM. CDR3 size: 16 residues. The ends were cut back, 6 bases at V and 3 bases at J, with 20 bases in the middle.

The chain uses TRBV6-1 and TRBJ2-7, with D possibly matching TRBD2 (6 bases). The CDR3 length is 14 residues. The V end lost 7 bases, the J end lost 2 bases, and 15 bases lay between the germline ends. The germline V gene has CDR1 MNHNS and CDR2 SASEGT. The CDR3 region has the DNA TGTGCCAGCAACAGAGAGGGGAGGACCTACGAGCAGTACTTC. Translation: CASNREGRTYEQYF.

This rearrangement joins TRBV9 to TRBJ2-5, with 7 bases identical to TRBD1. V was pared by 2 bases and J by 3 bases, with 10 bases of the junction left unmatched. The CDR3 spans 16 residues. Germline loops: CDR1 SGDLS, CDR2 YYNGEE. CDR3: CASSVEVGDSKETQYF. CDR3 nucleotides: TGTGCCAGCAGCGTCGAGGTCGGGGACAGCAAAGAGACCCAGTACTTC.

The chain has TRBV6-6 and TRBJ1-2; possibly TRBD1 for D (6 bases). Germline lookup yields CDR1 MNHNY and CDR2 SVGAGI (reference sequence). Trimming stripped 7 bases from V and 3 bases from J, with 12 bases between. The CDR3 extends over 13 amino acids. CDR3 coding DNA: TGTGCCAGCACTGACAGGCGATACTATGGCTACACCTTC. Translated: CASTDRRYYGYTF.

The chain recombines TRBV16 with TRBJ1-1, with D perhaps matching TRBD1 (5 bases). The V gene lost 0 bases and the J gene lost 1 base, with 9 bases spanning the gap. Germline loops: CDR1 KGHSY, CDR2 FQNENV. This CDR3 is 15 amino acids long. CDR3 loop: CASSQSGGANTEAFF. DNA for the CDR3: TGTGCCAGCAGCCAATCTGGGGGAGCGAACACTGAAGCTTTCTTT.

The chain is built from TRBV13 and TRBJ1-5; no clear D gene. CDR3 size: 13 residues. Germline V gene sequence: CDR1 PRHDT, CDR2 FYEKMQ (reference sequence). Trimming left V 3 bases short and J 6 bases short, with 9 bases between. In nucleotides, the CDR3 is TGTGCCAGCAGCTTTTGGGAGCGTCAGCCCCAGCATTTT. It encodes CASSFWERQPQHF.

This clone was seen a single time. The chain joins TRBV21-1 to TRBJ1-2; the tabulated D call, TRBD1, remains unverified against the DNA. TRBV21-1 is a documented pseudogene. This CDR3 has 13 residues. The CDR3 nucleotides read TGTGCCAGCAAGTCGGCAGGCAACTATGGCTACACCTTC. This translates into CASKSAGNYGYTF.

In this sample, this clone turned up once. V is TRBV11-2 and J is TRBJ1-2; tentative D call: TRBD1 (5 bases). The CDR3 has 13 residues. Trimming pared 1 base from V and 2 bases from J, leaving 5 bases between. CDR1 and CDR2 (germline): SGHAT, FQNNGV. Written as DNA, the CDR3 is TGTGCCAGCAGCTTAGGGACAAACTATGGCTACACCTTC. The encoded protein is CASSLGTNYGYTF.

The chain is built from TRBV5-1 and TRBJ2-2; possibly TRBD2 for D (5 bases). The CDR3 spans 16 residues. The ends were cut back, 4 bases at V and 2 bases at J, with 15 bases in the middle. The germline gives CDR1 SGHRS, CDR2 YFSETQ. The chain's CDR3 is CASSPTQLGNTGELFF. DNA of the CDR3: TGCGCCAGCAGCCCCACTCAACTAGGTAACACCGGGGAGCTGTTTTTT.

The chain joins TRBV6-5 to TRBJ1-1, with no clear D. CDR1 is MNHEY and CDR2 is SVGAGI in the germline V gene. Trimming shortened V by 2 bases and J by 0 bases, and 7 bases separated the two germline ends. The CDR3 runs 14 residues. The CDR3 here is CASSYNGVNTEAFF. CDR3 sequence (DNA): TGTGCCAGCAGTTACAACGGGGTGAACACTGAAGCTTTCTTT.

The chain is built from TRBV4-1 and TRBJ1-1; D unclear. The CDR3 contains 14 residues. V was cut by 0 bases and J by 4 bases, with 9 bases left in between. Germline CDR1 MGHRA, CDR2 YSYEKL. The CDR3 DNA is TGCGCCAGCAGCCAAGAAGGTGGTAGCACTGAAGCTTTCTTT. The encoded protein is CASSQEGGSTEAFF.

The chain has TRBV11-2 and TRBJ2-3; 7 nucleotides agree with TRBD1. Germline loops: CDR1 SGHAT, CDR2 FQNNGV. This CDR3 is built from 18 residues. Unmatched junction bases numbered 11, after V lost 1 base and J lost 1 base. CDR3 in DNA: TGTGCCAGCAGCTTAGGGTCGACAGGGACGATGGGCACAGATACGCAGTATTTT. Translation: CASSLGSTGTMGTDTQYF.

The chain employs TRBV4-1 and TRBJ1-4; no reliable D call. The CDR3 runs 15 residues. The germline V gene has CDR1 MGHRA and CDR2 YSYEKL. Trimming removed 1 base at V and 4 bases at J, with 10 bases between. CDR3 sequence reads: CASSQVWESNEKLFF. The DNA of the CDR3 is TGCGCCAGCAGCCAAGTATGGGAGAGTAATGAAAAACTGTTTTTT.

The V and J genes are TRBV19 and TRBJ2-2; D unresolved. The germline CDR1 and CDR2 sequences are LNHDA and SQIVND (reference sequence). This CDR3 has 17 residues. V was shortened by 5 bases and J by 0 bases, with 16 bases between the two germline ends. CDR3 residues: CASSRRMAPPNTGELFF. DNA of the CDR3: TGTGCCAGTAGTCGCCGGATGGCCCCCCCGAACACCGGGGAGCTGTTTTTT.

V is TRBV15 and J is TRBJ1-2; D not certain. CDR1 is LNHNV, CDR2 YYDKDF, per germline (reference sequence). CDR3 length: 15 amino acids. The V gene lost 0 bases and the J gene lost 5 bases, with 13 bases spanning the gap. The CDR3 DNA sequence: TGTGCCACCAGCAGAGATAAAGGGAGCCTGTATGGCTACACCTTC. Translating it yields CATSRDKGSLYGYTF.

The CDR3 nucleotides read TGTGCCAGCAGGATGAACAGGGACAATGAGCAGTTCTTC. Its translation: CASRMNRDNEQFF. This chain links TRBV6-5 with TRBJ2-1; D possibly corresponds to TRBD1 (6 bases). The CDR3 spans 13 residues. Trimming removed 6 bases at V and 5 bases at J, with 11 bases between. The germline V gene encodes CDR1 MNHEY and CDR2 SVGAGI.

The rearrangement uses TRBV29-1 and TRBJ1-2; TRBD1 might be the D (5 bases). CDR3 length: 13 residues. Germline lookup yields CDR1 SQVTM and CDR2 ANQGSEA. Trimming stripped 6 bases from V and 4 bases from J, with 15 bases between. CDR3: CSVHQGLVYGYTF. The CDR3 region has the DNA TGCAGCGTACATCAGGGACTCGTCTATGGCTACACCTTC.

This rearrangement joins TRBV6-6 to TRBJ2-4; 8 bases map to TRBD2. Germline CDR1 is MNHNY and CDR2 is SVGAGI (reference sequence). The CDR3 sequence is 16 residues long. The junction had 5 bases not matched to a gene; V was cut back by 2 bases and J by 2 bases. Here the CDR3 DNA reads TGTGCCAGCAGTTACGGGGCGGGGGGCTCCAAAAACATTCAGTACTTC. Translating gives CASSYGAGGSKNIQYF.

Concerning this clone itself: Compared with germline, one end of the junction differs, possibly owing to a read error. V and J are TRBV18 and TRBJ1-2; TRBD1 aligns across 7 bases. Germline loops: CDR1 KGHSH, CDR2 LQKENI. The CDR3 extends over 12 amino acids. CDR3 sequence: CASSPREAQGGF. CDR3 DNA sequence: TGTGCCAGCTCACCACGAGAGGCGCAGGGGGGCTTC.

The chain recombines TRBV5-1 with TRBJ1-2; TRBD1 aligns across 7 bases. The J segment lost 4 bases and the V segment lost 3 bases, leaving 3 bases of the junction unmatched. The CDR3 runs 13 residues. The germline V gene encodes CDR1 SGHRS and CDR2 YFSETQ. The CDR3 region is CASSWDSSYGYTF. CDR3 nucleotides: TGCGCCAGCAGCTGGGACAGCTCCTATGGCTACACCTTC.

The gene calls are TRBV18 and TRBJ2-3, with 8 bases lining up with TRBD1. The CDR3 is 15 amino acids. Germline V gene data show CDR1 as KGHSH and CDR2 as LQKENI. V lost 3 bases to trimming and J lost 4 bases; unmatched junction nucleotides: 6. DNA for the CDR3: TGTGCCAGCTCACCTAGGACAGGGTCCGCAGATACGCAGTATTTT. Translation: CASSPRTGSADTQYF.

The chain uses TRBV18 and TRBJ1-6; 8 nucleotides line up with TRBD1. Germline assignment: CDR1 KGHSH and CDR2 LQKENI. The CDR3 length is 16 residues. V lost 3 bases and J lost 8; bases outside the gene matches: 9. CDR3 sequence: CASSPRGTGGDSPLHF. The CDR3 DNA follows: TGTGCCAGCTCACCCCGCGGGACAGGAGGGGATTCACCCCTCCACTTT.

This clone was seen more than once but under ten times. V is TRBV5-6 and J is TRBJ1-1, with TRBD1 identical over 11 bases. V lost 4 bases, J lost 4 bases, and 9 bases stayed unmatched. The germline CDR1 and CDR2 sequences are SGHDT and YYEEEE. This CDR3 contains 16 residues. The CDR3 here is CASSGDRGGFVTEAFF. Written as DNA, the CDR3 is TGTGCCAGCAGCGGGGACAGGGGGGGCTTTGTCACTGAAGCTTTCTTT.

The table lists this clone with a few counts. This chain connects TRBV30 to TRBJ2-7; 12 bases align to TRBD2. Germline-derived CDR1 and CDR2 are GTSNPN and SVGIG (reference sequence). The CDR3 consists of 14 residues. J gave up 4 bases and V 4 bases, and 5 bases lay outside the gene matches. The CDR3 DNA sequence: TGTGCCTGGACCCTGACTAGCGGGAGTTACGAGCAGTACTTC. As protein: CAWTLTSGSYEQYF.